This T cell receptor (beta chain) was retrieved from a study of cytomegalovirus exposure and HLA in healthy donors. Overall study: The roughly 130 validation repertoires used the same platform as the roughly 700 first-cohort repertoires (as reported by a later analysis).

The donors were part of the approximately 130-subject validation cohort, which stood apart from the roughly 680-subject first cohort. The protocol was immunoSEQ multiplex PCR, while the TCRdb copy is restricted to in-frame clones and leaves out a portion. The sample holds roughly 250,000 clones, 80% to 90% seen once. As for this clone: Its antigen remains unknown.

Study-level results: Reportedly, diagnosis of cytomegalovirus status by the classifier showed high specificity and sensitivity.

The TCR originated in a man between 18 and 29 years old in good health and CMV-seronegative. Sequencing was done on a sample of PBMCs.

CDR3 DNA: TGTGCCAGCAGTCCCCACTACGACAATGAGCAGTTCTTC. Encoded protein: CASSPHYDNEQFF. This chain uses TRBV6-5 with TRBJ2-1, with unresolved D. Germline CDR1 MNHEY, CDR2 SVGAGI. The CDR3 length is 13 residues. V dropped 5 bases and J dropped 5 bases, with 10 bases sitting between them.